These 25 T cell receptor beta chains share one sample of origin, sequenced in a study of T-cell reconstitution after alpha-beta-depleted transplantation in children (dated by TCRdb to 2016 to 2017). Libraries were prepared through PCR. The instrument given in TCRdb is Illumina HiSeq 2500. To normalize quantification of the TCRbeta repertoire, the TCR libraries were built with molecular barcoding that relied on unique molecular identifiers. TCRdb cleaned the public reads at Q25 with fastp, built clones with MiXCR and kept in-frame beta chains. Rows are unified per CDR3 protein, each entry keeping the most common DNA and genes. For this sample there are fewer than 350,000 distinct CDR3 sequences; under 14% appear just once. The ten largest clones add up to about a quarter of the sample. This specimen's treatment or condition label, per the study, means: allogeneic hematopoietic cell transplantation with graft depleted of TCRalphabeta T cells and CD19 B cells.

The input for sequencing was peripheral blood, taken 180 days after TCRalphabeta/CD19-depleted stem cell transplant. Source of these receptors: a male patient aged 2-10 years who had a stem cell transplant for chronic granulomatous disease, so the T cells may come from the graft donor.

In this sample, this clonotype turned up many times. The chain links TRBV20-1 to TRBJ2-5; D assignment may be TRBD1 or TRBD2 (5 bases each). V was cut by 6 bases and J by 2 bases, with 16 bases left in between. The germline CDR1 and CDR2 sequences are DFQATT and SNEGSKA (reference sequence). This CDR3 is built from 14 residues. The CDR3: CSACPPGAQETQYF. CDR3 nucleotides: TGCAGTGCGTGTCCCCCCGGGGCACAAGAGACCCAGTACTTC.

The table lists this clonotype with many counts. The gene calls are TRBV12-3 or TRBV12-4 and TRBJ2-5; D gene uncertain. There are 14 residues in the CDR3. Trimming removed 5 bases at V and 4 bases at J, with 14 bases between. CDR3 coding DNA: TGTGCCAGCAGTGCCCTCATCAGAGGAGAGACCCAGTACTTC. Its translation is CASSALIRGETQYF.

Remarks on this clonotype: A much larger clone lies one base from this, so it may be a read error. J is TRBJ1-2 and V is TRBV11-2, with TRBD1 identical over 9 bases. Germline V gene data show CDR1 as SGHAT and CDR2 as FQNNGV. CDR3 length equals 14 residues. CDR3 protein: CASSRGQGNYGDTF. CDR3 nucleotide sequence: TGTGCCAGCAGCCGCGGACAGGGGAACTATGGCGACACCTTC.

This chain links TRBV3-1 with TRBJ1-2; perhaps TRBD1 as D (5 bases). Germline lookup yields CDR1 LGHDT and CDR2 YNNKEL (reference sequence). The CDR3 consists of 15 residues. V lost 4 bases to trimming and J lost 7 bases, with 19 bases between them. The CDR3 here is CASSPNTGGSGGYTF. CDR3 coding DNA: TGTGCCAGCAGCCCCAATACGGGGGGGTCTGGTGGCTACACCTTC.

The V gene is TRBV28, the J gene TRBJ2-7; D is uncertain. Germline V gene lookup returns CDR1 MDHEN and CDR2 SYDVKM. The V and J ends lost 5 bases and 4 bases respectively, with 24 bases between them. This CDR3 is built from 17 residues. Written as DNA, the CDR3 is TGTGCCAGCAGTCGAAGCCCCTTAGCTGGAGTCGGGTACGAGCAGTACTTC. Its protein is CASSRSPLAGVGYEQYF.

Ten or more counts support this clonotype. The rearrangement links TRBV7-2 to TRBJ2-5; the D gene could be TRBD1 or TRBD2 (7 bases each). V was pared by 7 bases and J by 4 bases, with 16 bases between. CDR1 SGHTA and CDR2 FQGNSA come from the germline V gene. This CDR3 contains 14 residues. The CDR3 is CASTRGGGIETQYF. In DNA form, the CDR3 reads TGTGCCAGCACCAGGGGGGGGGGCATAGAGACCCAGTACTTC. The full variable domain, with the rest looked up from reference TRBV7-2 and TRBJ2-5, is GAGVSQSPSNKVTEKGKDVELRCDPISGHTALYWYRQSLGQGLEFLIYFQGNSAPDKSGLPSDRFSAERTGGSVSTLTIQRTQQEDSAVYLCASTRGGGIETQYFGPGTRLLVL.

This clonotype was seen repeatedly, ten times or more. The chain has TRBV11-2 and TRBJ2-3; a possible D gene is TRBD2 (5 bases). This CDR3 is built from 17 residues. Germline V gene data show CDR1 as SGHAT and CDR2 as FQNNGV. V was pared by 4 bases and J by 0 bases, with 17 bases between. This CDR3 reads CASSSWGAAVSTDTQYF. The CDR3, as DNA: TGTGCCAGCAGCTCGTGGGGTGCAGCGGTCAGCACAGATACGCAGTATTTT. The full variable domain, in which reference TRBV11-2 and TRBJ2-3 provide the parts outside the CDR3, is EAGVAQSPRYKIIEKRQSVAFWCNPISGHATLYWYQQILGQGPKLLIQFQNNGVVDDSQLPKDRFSAERLKGVDSTLKIQPAKLEDSAVYLCASSSWGAAVSTDTQYFGPGTRLTVL.

This clonotype was recorded at least ten times. CDR3 region: CSARAADRGPGYTF. CDR3 bases: TGCAGTGCTAGAGCCGCGGACAGGGGGCCTGGCTACACCTTC. The chain links TRBV20-1 to TRBJ1-2, with TRBD1 matching 11 bases. From germline, CDR1 is DFQATT and CDR2 SNEGSKA (reference sequence). After removal of 1 base from V and 7 bases from J, the junction contained 5 bases not matched to a gene. The CDR3 has 14 amino acids.

This clonotype has at least ten counts. The V and J genes are TRBV10-3 and TRBJ2-1; TRBD1 matches at 7 bases. CDR3 length: 16 residues. V lost 3 bases, J lost 8 bases, and 13 bases stayed unmatched. Looked up from germline, CDR1 is ENHRY and CDR2 is SYGVKD. The CDR3 region is CAISDPWQGDGDEQFF. Here the CDR3 DNA reads TGTGCCATCAGTGACCCTTGGCAGGGGGATGGGGATGAGCAGTTCTTC.

This clonotype was picked up many times. The chain is built from TRBV12-3 or TRBV12-4 and TRBJ1-1; a weak D match, TRBD1 (5 bases). V lost 3 bases and J 0 bases, leaving 11 bases between the germline ends. This CDR3 is built from 15 residues. CDR3 sequence (DNA): TGTGCCAGCAGTTTGGGGCAGGGTTTGAACACTGAAGCTTTCTTT. Translated, it gives CASSLGQGLNTEAFF.

This clonotype was recorded at least ten times. The chain uses TRBV9 and TRBJ2-2; no definite D call. The CDR3 totals 14 residues. The V and J ends lost 4 bases and 4 bases respectively, with 11 bases between them. Germline V gene sequence: CDR1 SGDLS, CDR2 YYNGEE. The CDR3 is CASSWTDPTGELFF. The DNA for the CDR3 is TGTGCCAGCAGCTGGACGGATCCCACCGGGGAGCTGTTTTTT.

This clonotype has ten or more counts. The chain is built from TRBV10-1 and TRBJ2-3; 7 nucleotides match TRBD2. In germline, CDR1 is WNHNN, CDR2 SYGVQD (reference sequence). Trimming cost V 4 bases and J 2 bases; bases outside gene matches: 12. The CDR3 totals 17 residues. As DNA, the CDR3 is TGCGCCAGCAGTGCAGGGAGGGCCAATCCCTACACAGATACGCAGTATTTT. The encoded protein is CASSAGRANPYTDTQYF.

This clonotype has a count of ten or more. The rearrangement joins TRBV7-6 to TRBJ2-3, with D possibly called TRBD1 or TRBD2 (5 bases each). The germline V gene encodes CDR1 SGHVS and CDR2 FNYEAQ. CDR3 length: 13 residues. V lost 5 bases and J lost 5, with 11 bases in between. The CDR3, as DNA: TGTGCCAGCAGCCCTGGGGCGGGAGATACGCAGTATTTT. Translated, it gives CASSPGAGDTQYF.

The table lists this clonotype with a few counts. The rearrangement links TRBV2 to TRBJ1-4; D ambiguous. Germline CDR1 reads SNHLY; CDR2 reads FYNNEI. Trimming took off 6 bases at V and 6 bases at J, with 14 bases between the two ends. The CDR3 runs 14 residues. This CDR3 is CASRFEETDEKLFF. The CDR3 DNA reads TGTGCCAGCAGGTTTGAGGAGACCGATGAAAAACTGTTTTTT.

This clonotype showed up many times. The chain links TRBV5-8 to TRBJ2-7; the D gene is possibly TRBD1 (6 bases). CDR1 and CDR2 (germline): SGHTS, YDEGEE. The germline V and J ends were trimmed by 2 bases and 5 bases, with 11 bases remaining between them. The CDR3 has 13 amino acids. CDR3 residues: CASSFPGENEQYF. CDR3 DNA: TGTGCCAGCAGCTTTCCAGGGGAGAACGAGCAGTACTTC.

This clonotype was observed at least ten times. This rearrangement joins TRBV12-3 or TRBV12-4 to TRBJ2-7; D call uncertain. This CDR3 is 13 amino acids long. V dropped 2 bases and J dropped 6 bases, with 11 bases sitting between them. CDR3 amino acids: CASSLNYSPEQYF. The CDR3 region has the DNA TGTGCCAGCAGTTTAAATTACAGTCCCGAGCAGTACTTC.

This clonotype appeared many times. This chain joins TRBV6-5 and TRBJ1-2; tentative D call: TRBD1 (5 bases). V lost 2 bases, J lost 4 bases, and 17 bases lay in between. Germline CDR1 MNHEY, CDR2 SVGAGI. The CDR3 is 16 amino acids. CDR3: CASSYPQGREGYGYTF. CDR3 coding DNA: TGTGCCAGCAGTTACCCTCAGGGAAGGGAGGGCTATGGCTACACCTTC.

This clonotype was seen repeatedly, ten times or more. The CDR3 region is CSASLLAVGETQYF. DNA for the CDR3: TGCAGTGCTAGTTTACTAGCGGTCGGGGAGACCCAGTACTTC. The chain employs TRBV20-1 and TRBJ2-5; 8 nucleotides match TRBD2. With 3 bases clipped from V and 5 bases from J, the junction kept 8 bases outside the gene matches. The germline V gene has CDR1 DFQATT and CDR2 SNEGSKA (reference sequence). This CDR3 contains 14 residues.

V usage is TRBV30 and J usage is TRBJ1-6; no clear D. The V end lost 4 bases, the J end lost 12 bases, and 13 bases lay between the germline ends. The germline V gene has CDR1 GTSNPN and CDR2 SVGIG (reference sequence). This CDR3 region has 12 residues. Written as DNA, the CDR3 is TGTGCCTGGAATAAGGGAAGTGGACCCCTCCACTTT. Encoded protein: CAWNKGSGPLHF.

This clonotype was found many times. The chain employs TRBV5-6 and TRBJ2-1; 12 nucleotides line up with TRBD2. Germline trimming cut 4 bases from V and 5 bases from J; bases unmatched to any gene: 7. CDR1 is SGHDT, CDR2 YYEEEE, per germline. The CDR3 contains 16 residues. CDR3 nucleotide sequence: TGTGCCAGCAGCCTACGGACTAGCGGGAAGCACAATGAGCAGTTCTTC. Translated: CASSLRTSGKHNEQFF.

In its sample, this clonotype was seen many times. The rearrangement links TRBV18 to TRBJ1-1; no clear D gene. V lost 0 bases to trimming and J lost 8 bases, with 7 bases between them. The CDR3 runs to 12 residues. Looked up from germline, CDR1 is KGHSH and CDR2 is LQKENI. The CDR3: CASSPPNNEAFF. The CDR3 bases are TGTGCCAGCTCACCACCTAATAACGAAGCTTTCTTT.

This clonotype occurred many times. The chain couples TRBV6-5 to TRBJ2-3, with TRBD2 matching 12 bases. With 4 bases clipped from V and 4 bases from J, the junction kept 6 bases outside the gene matches. There are 16 residues in the CDR3. Germline V gene sequence: CDR1 MNHEY, CDR2 SVGAGI. For the CDR3, the DNA is TGTGCCAGCAGTTCCCGACTAGCGGGAGCCGCAGATACGCAGTATTTT. Amino acids: CASSSRLAGAADTQYF.

In the case of this clonotype: A much bigger clone sits one base away, suggesting this may be a read error. The rearrangement uses TRBV20-1 and TRBJ2-1; TRBD2 matches 7 bases. The CDR3 covers 9 residues. The V gene's germline CDR1 is DFQATT and CDR2 SNEGSKA (reference sequence). The CDR3 DNA reads as TGCCGTGCTAGCGGAGAGCAGTTCTTC. Translated, it gives CRASGEQFF.

This clonotype showed up many times. This chain's CDR3 is CASSLGDRGDSPLHF. The CDR3 DNA reads as TGTGCCAGCAGCTTAGGCGACAGGGGTGATTCACCCCTCCACTTT. The V gene is TRBV7-2, the J gene TRBJ1-6; 8 bases match TRBD1. The germline gives CDR1 SGHTA, CDR2 FQGNSA. The V segment lost 1 base and the J segment 8 bases; nucleotides outside the gene matches: 4. The CDR3 sequence is 15 residues long.

This clonotype was detected only a few times. This sequence joins TRBV11-1 and TRBJ2-3; D is ambiguous. This CDR3 spans 15 amino acids. Per germline, CDR1 SGHAT and CDR2 FQDESV (reference sequence). V was clipped by 4 bases and J by 6 bases, with 17 bases between them. The CDR3 loop reads CASSSSFGNRDTQYF. In nucleotides, the CDR3 is TGTGCCAGCAGCTCATCGTTTGGGAATCGCGATACGCAGTATTTT.